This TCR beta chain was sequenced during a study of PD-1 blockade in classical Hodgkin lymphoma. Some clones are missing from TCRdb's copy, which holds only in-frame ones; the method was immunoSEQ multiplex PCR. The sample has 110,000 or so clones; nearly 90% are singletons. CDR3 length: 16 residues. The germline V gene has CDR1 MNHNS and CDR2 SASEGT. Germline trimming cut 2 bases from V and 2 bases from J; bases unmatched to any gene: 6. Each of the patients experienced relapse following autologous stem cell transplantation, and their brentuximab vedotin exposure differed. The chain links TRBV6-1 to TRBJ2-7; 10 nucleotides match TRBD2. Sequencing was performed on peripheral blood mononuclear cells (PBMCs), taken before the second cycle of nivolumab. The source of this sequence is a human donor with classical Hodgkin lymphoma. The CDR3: CASSEKRLAGAYEQYF. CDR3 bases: TGTGCCAGCAGTGAAAAGAGGCTAGCGGGAGCCTACGAGCAGTACTTC.